The 30 T cell receptor beta chains below come from one sample, sequenced in a study of beta chain features in type 1 diabetes listed by TCRdb under 2018. Library preparation employed the immunoSEQ multiplex PCR assay. The entire isolated RNA was reverse transcribed using the High Capacity cDNA Reverse Transcription Kit, and thus expressed TCRB transcripts were sequenced. Held by TCRdb, this immuneACCESS table contains in-frame sequences only and omits some clones. Under half of the omission traces to an unresolved V gene where checked; the cause of the rest is unknown. The sample has some 900,000 clones on record, 17% of them singletons. The biggest ten clones account for around 0.02% of the sample. Material for sequencing was naive CD4+ T cells from blood. The cell subset or site label for this specimen denotes: true naive CD4+ T cells. The receptor source for this set is a woman aged 18-29 years in good health.

The chain has TRBV10-3 and TRBJ2-5; 11 bases agree with TRBD1. J gave up 4 bases and V 6 bases, and 10 bases lay outside the gene matches. The germline CDR1 and CDR2 sequences are ENHRY and SYGVKD. The CDR3 runs to 16 residues. CDR3 bases: TGTGCCATCAGCGAAACGGACAGGGGGCGCGGAGAGACCCAGTACTTC. Amino acids: CAISETDRGRGETQYF.

Concerning this clone: The same CDR3 can be traced to other DNA sequences in this sample. The chain is built from TRBV25-1 and TRBJ2-7; weak D call: TRBD2 (7 bases). Trimming removed 5 bases at V and 3 bases at J, with 14 bases between. Germline CDR1 MGHDK, CDR2 SYGVNS. The length of the CDR3 is 14 residues. In DNA form, the CDR3 reads TGTGCCAGCAGTTGGGGGGGGCCTAACTACGAGCAGTACTTC. Translated: CASSWGGPNYEQYF.

The chain combines TRBV11-2 with TRBJ1-3; D gene unclear. Trimming removed 7 bases from V and 3 bases from J, with 13 bases in between. This CDR3 has 14 residues. Per germline, CDR1 SGHAT and CDR2 FQNNGV. The CDR3 protein is CASTLGWGGNTIYF. In nucleotides, the CDR3 is TGTGCCAGCACCCTCGGGTGGGGTGGAAACACCATATATTTT.

J is TRBJ2-7 and V is TRBV7-9, with D uncertain. Looked up from germline, CDR1 is SEHNR and CDR2 is FQNEAQ (reference sequence). The CDR3 has 13 residues. V was shortened by 1 base and J by 5 bases, with 9 bases between the two germline ends. CDR3 residues: CASSLEIGNEQYF. CDR3 bases: TGTGCCAGCAGCTTAGAGATAGGGAACGAGCAGTACTTC.

In its sample, this clone was seen a few times. The chain joins TRBV4-3 to TRBJ2-2; the D gene could be TRBD1 or TRBD2 (6 bases each). Trimming left V 0 bases short and J 5 bases short, with 16 bases between. This CDR3 spans 17 amino acids. Germline V gene data show CDR1 as LGHNA and CDR2 as YSLEER. CDR3 amino acids: CASSQDLKGGRTGELFF. In nucleotides, the CDR3 is TGCGCCAGCAGCCAAGATTTGAAGGGGGGTAGAACCGGGGAGCTGTTTTTT.

This clone was recorded a few times. This chain links TRBV4-3 with TRBJ2-3, with 7 bases fitting TRBD1. The CDR3 sequence is 16 residues long. The V segment lost 4 bases and the J segment 8 bases; nucleotides outside the gene matches: 15. Per germline, CDR1 LGHNA and CDR2 YSLEER. Written as DNA, the CDR3 is TGCGCCAGCAGCCGCAACAGGGGAATTGCTACCTTTACGCAGTATTTT. Its translation: CASSRNRGIATFTQYF.

The V and J genes are TRBV11-1 and TRBJ2-1, with D perhaps TRBD1 (6 bases). CDR1 and CDR2 from the germline V gene are SGHAT and FQDESV (reference sequence). This CDR3 is built from 13 residues. V was trimmed by 6 bases and J by 6 bases, leaving 12 bases between them. CDR3 in amino acids: CASSEQGVNEQFF. The CDR3 nucleotides are TGTGCCAGCAGTGAACAGGGTGTCAATGAGCAGTTCTTC.

The chain employs TRBV6-5 and TRBJ1-5, with TRBD1 matching over 10 bases. The CDR3 contains 15 residues. J gave up 3 bases and V 6 bases, and 5 bases lay outside the gene matches. Germline V gene data show CDR1 as MNHEY and CDR2 as SVGAGI. CDR3 sequence: CASSDGTGANQPQHF. The CDR3 coding sequence is TGTGCCAGCAGCGATGGGACAGGGGCCAATCAGCCCCAGCATTTT.

This clone occurred many times. This sequence joins TRBV14 and TRBJ2-1; 9 nucleotides agree with TRBD2. J gave up 5 bases and V 6 bases, and 2 bases lay outside the gene matches. CDR1 and CDR2 from the germline V gene are SGHDN and FVKESK. This CDR3 has 13 amino acids. The CDR3 DNA reads as TGTGCCAGCAGTTCTAGCGGGAACAATGAGCAGTTCTTC. Its protein is CASSSSGNNEQFF.

The genes are TRBV4-2 and TRBJ1-2, with D maybe TRBD1 (6 bases). With 1 base removed from V and 2 bases from J, the gap between germline ends came to 8 bases. There are 14 residues in the CDR3. The germline CDR1 and CDR2 sequences are LGHNA and YNFKEQ. This CDR3 reads CASSQVDRNYGYTF. Written as DNA, the CDR3 is TGTGCCAGCAGCCAAGTTGACAGGAACTATGGCTACACCTTC.

This clone was seen a handful of times. The chain's CDR3 is CASSTSNRSPQETQYF. The CDR3 region has the DNA TGTGCCAGCAGCACCTCAAACAGGAGCCCCCAAGAGACCCAGTACTTC. The chain links TRBV9 to TRBJ2-5; TRBD1 is a possible D gene (5 bases). V lost 4 bases and J 1 base, leaving 17 bases between the germline ends. Per germline, CDR1 SGDLS and CDR2 YYNGEE. The CDR3 covers 16 residues.

In its sample, this clone was seen a few times. The sample carries other DNA sequences with the same CDR3. V gene TRBV28 combines with J gene TRBJ2-5; no clear D. The germline V gene encodes CDR1 MDHEN and CDR2 SYDVKM. Trimming removed 1 base from V and 5 bases from J, with 5 bases in between. The CDR3 has 12 residues. The CDR3 sequence: CASSLYPETQYF. CDR3 nucleotides: TGTGCCAGCAGTTTATATCCGGAGACCCAGTACTTC.

V gene TRBV28 combines with J gene TRBJ2-5; D ambiguous. In germline, CDR1 is MDHEN, CDR2 SYDVKM. V gave up 2 bases and J gave up 5 bases, with 6 bases separating them. The CDR3 runs 12 residues. CDR3 amino acids: CASSLIRETQYF. The CDR3 region has the DNA TGTGCCAGCAGTTTAATCCGGGAGACCCAGTACTTC.

This clone was counted a few times. This sequence joins TRBV6-1 and TRBJ2-5; the D gene could be TRBD1 or TRBD2 (7 bases each). The ends were cut back, 5 bases at V and 6 bases at J, with 16 bases in the middle. Germline CDR1 reads MNHNS; CDR2 reads SASEGT. The CDR3 runs to 14 residues. The CDR3 region has the DNA TGTGCCAGCAGTCCAGGGGGAGGGGTTAAGACCCAGTACTTC. Translation gives CASSPGGGVKTQYF.

This clone was counted between two and nine times. This rearrangement joins TRBV10-1 to TRBJ2-7; 11 nucleotides align to TRBD2. The CDR3 extends over 13 amino acids. V trimming: 3 bases; J trimming: 8 bases; junction bases outside the gene matches: 3. CDR1 and CDR2 (germline): WNHNN, SYGVQD (reference sequence). The CDR3 DNA sequence: TGCGCCAGCAGTGACACTAGCGGGAGTCAGCAGTACTTC. Its translation is CASSDTSGSQQYF.

This clone was seen only a few times. This sequence joins TRBV7-2 and TRBJ2-7; tentatively, D is TRBD2 (6 bases). Germline CDR1 is SGHTA and CDR2 is FQGNSA. The ends were cut back, 3 bases at V and 2 bases at J, with 11 bases in the middle. This CDR3 is 14 amino acids long. The CDR3 coding sequence is TGTGCCAGCAGCTTTGTTGGGGGGACCTACGAGCAGTACTTC. Translated: CASSFVGGTYEQYF.

This clone was counted only a few times. The same CDR3 arises from other DNA sequences in this sample as well. The chain uses TRBV18 and TRBJ2-7; weak D call: TRBD1 (6 bases). Germline V gene data show CDR1 as KGHSH and CDR2 as LQKENI. The CDR3 is 14 amino acids. Deletions cut 2 bases from V and 3 bases from J, with 11 bases between. Written as DNA, the CDR3 is TGTGCCAGCTCACCAGGTACAGGGAGCTACGAGCAGTACTTC. Residues: CASSPGTGSYEQYF.

This clone was recorded a few times. The chain has TRBV6-5 and TRBJ2-1; D is unresolved. The ends were cut back, 5 bases at V and 8 bases at J, with 19 bases in the middle. The CDR3 is 15 residues long. CDR1 MNHEY and CDR2 SVGAGI come from the germline V gene. The CDR3: CASSNPWLGIDEQFF. The CDR3 nucleotides are TGTGCCAGCAGTAACCCTTGGTTGGGGATCGATGAGCAGTTCTTC.

The chain recombines TRBV9 with TRBJ1-3; D gene ambiguous. The CDR3 is 15 amino acids. The V end was cut by 4 bases, the J end by 4 bases, with 15 bases between. Per the germline V gene, CDR1 is SGDLS and CDR2 is YYNGEE. This CDR3 reads CASSPWGLDGNTIYF. CDR3 DNA: TGTGCCAGCAGCCCTTGGGGTTTAGACGGAAACACCATATATTTT.

The chain has TRBV7-2 and TRBJ2-1, with D perhaps TRBD2 (5 bases). CDR1 and CDR2 (germline): SGHTA, FQGNSA. V was pared by 3 bases and J by 12 bases, with 12 bases between. This CDR3 region has 12 residues. CDR3 sequence reads: CASSFYGGWQFF. DNA of the CDR3: TGTGCCAGCAGCTTTTACGGAGGTTGGCAGTTCTTC.

As to this clone: This same CDR3 is encoded by further DNA sequences in the sample. As DNA, the CDR3 is TGCAGTGCTAGAGATAACAATGAGCAGTTCTTC. Its protein product is CSARDNNEQFF. V and J are TRBV20-1 and TRBJ2-1; D is undetermined. The germline CDR1 and CDR2 sequences are DFQATT and SNEGSKA (reference sequence). Trimming shortened V by 0 bases and J by 5 bases, and 2 bases separated the two germline ends. The CDR3 length is 11 residues.

The rearrangement links TRBV7-2 to TRBJ2-7; D ambiguous. V was shortened by 1 base and J by 2 bases, with 12 bases between the two germline ends. Germline assignment: CDR1 SGHTA and CDR2 FQGNSA. The CDR3 extends over 15 amino acids. DNA of the CDR3: TGTGCCAGCAGCTTAGTGTGGACGACTCCCTACGAGCAGTACTTC. Its protein product is CASSLVWTTPYEQYF.

This clone showed up just a few times. The chain is built from TRBV7-9 and TRBJ2-7; D is uncertain. CDR1 SEHNR and CDR2 FQNEAQ come from the germline V gene (reference sequence). The ends were cut back, 7 bases at V and 2 bases at J, with 9 bases in the middle. This CDR3 is built from 12 residues. The CDR3 nucleotides are TGTGCCAGCACCTTGACCCCCTACGAGCAGTACTTC. Protein sequence: CASTLTPYEQYF.

With regard to this clone: A clone one base away is much larger, so this may be a read error. This specimen includes other DNA sequences encoding the same CDR3. This sequence joins TRBV9 and TRBJ2-4; D uncertain. The CDR3 loop spans 13 amino acids. Germline CDR1 reads SGDLS; CDR2 reads YYNGEE. Trimming removed 0 bases at V and 5 bases at J, with 6 bases between. The CDR3 coding sequence is TGTGCCAGCAGCGTAGGAACGGAAAACATTCAGTACTTC. Protein: CASSVGTENIQYF.

The chain employs TRBV4-2 and TRBJ2-1, with D unclear. Germline lookup yields CDR1 LGHNA and CDR2 YNFKEQ. The CDR3 covers 16 residues. The ends were cut back, 0 bases at V and 0 bases at J, with 9 bases in the middle. The CDR3 coding sequence is TGTGCCAGCAGCCAAGATCCTGAGAGCTCCTACAATGAGCAGTTCTTC. Protein sequence: CASSQDPESSYNEQFF.

On this clone: Sequence at one end of the junction differs from germline and may be a read error. The chain employs TRBV19 and TRBJ2-6; perhaps TRBD1 as D (6 bases). Germline CDR1 reads LNHDA; CDR2 reads SQIVND (reference sequence). The CDR3 contains 15 residues. CDR3 sequence: CASRIGGSGANVLTF. The CDR3 DNA reads TGTGCCAGTAGGATAGGGGGCTCTGGGGCCAACGTCCTGACTTTC.

The rearrangement joins TRBV10-3 to TRBJ2-7, with 12 bases matching TRBD1. After removal of 6 bases from V and 6 bases from J, the junction contained 6 bases not matched to a gene. Germline CDR1 and CDR2: ENHRY and SYGVKD. The length of the CDR3 is 14 residues. The CDR3 reads CAISEGTGGFEQYF. CDR3 DNA: TGTGCCATCAGCGAGGGGACAGGGGGCTTCGAGCAGTACTTC.

This clone has more than one count but fewer than ten. The rearrangement links TRBV28 to TRBJ2-7; 9 positions agree with TRBD2. CDR1 is MDHEN, CDR2 SYDVKM, per germline. V was clipped by 1 base and J by 0 bases; unmatched bases: 1. This CDR3 comprises 15 residues. The CDR3 DNA reads TGTGCCAGCAGTTTATTGACTAGCGGCTCCTACGAGCAGTACTTC. Translation gives CASSLLTSGSYEQYF.

This clone was counted only a few times. The chain joins TRBV7-9 to TRBJ2-4, with TRBD2 identical over 7 bases. Germline V gene data show CDR1 as SEHNR and CDR2 as FQNEAQ (reference sequence). After removal of 3 bases from V and 4 bases from J, the junction contained 6 bases not matched to a gene. This CDR3 is built from 15 residues. The CDR3 sequence: CASSLEVSGKNIQYF. The CDR3 nucleotides are TGTGCCAGCAGCTTGGAAGTTAGCGGGAAAAACATTCAGTACTTC.

This clone was found a few times. The gene calls are TRBV6-6 and TRBJ2-5; the match to TRBD1 covers 9 bases. CDR3 length: 14 amino acids. The J segment lost 5 bases and the V segment lost 2 bases, leaving 3 bases of the junction unmatched. Germline V CDR1 and CDR2: MNHNY, SVGAGI (reference sequence). CDR3 bases: TGTGCCAGCAGTTACGGGGACAGGGCTGAGACCCAGTACTTC. Protein: CASSYGDRAETQYF.